These 10 T cell receptor beta chains came from one sample sequenced in a study of cytomegalovirus exposure and HLA in healthy donors. Vbeta (60) and Jbeta (13) primers were used in the PCR. TCRdb keeps only in-frame clones here, not all; method: immunoSEQ multiplex PCR. The sample has about 120,000 clones; approximately 80% are singletons. Sequencing was done on a sample of PBMCs. The origin of the receptors is a middle-aged man in good health and CMV-seropositive.

V is TRBV9 and J is TRBJ2-1; unclear D gene. The CDR3 covers 12 residues. V was shortened by 3 bases and J by 4 bases, with 5 bases between the two germline ends. The germline gives CDR1 SGDLS, CDR2 YYNGEE. CDR3 nucleotides: TGTGCCAGCAGCGCCCTTTACAATGAGCAGTTCTTC. Translation: CASSALYNEQFF.

This clone was picked up a small number of times. The J gene is TRBJ1-2, the V gene TRBV28; possible D gene TRBD1, 6 bases. Trimming stripped 5 bases from V and 7 bases from J, with 17 bases between. The length of the CDR3 is 14 residues. Germline CDR1 MDHEN, CDR2 SYDVKM. CDR3 region: CASSPTTGFSGYTF. In DNA form, the CDR3 reads TGTGCCAGCAGTCCAACTACAGGGTTCTCTGGCTACACCTTC.

Turning to this clone: A much larger clone lies a single base off, so this may be a read error. The chain combines TRBV6-1 with TRBJ1-1; 10 nucleotides agree with TRBD1. Looked up from germline, CDR1 is MNHNS and CDR2 is SASEGT. The length of the CDR3 is 14 residues. V trimming: 6 bases; J trimming: 1 base; junction bases outside the gene matches: 2. The CDR3 DNA sequence: TGTGCCAGCAGGGACAGGGGGGCGAACACTGAAGCTTTCTTT. This codes for CASRDRGANTEAFF.

This chain connects TRBV18 to TRBJ1-3, with 8 positions matching TRBD1. The CDR3 is 15 amino acids. With V trimmed by 1 base and J by 3 bases, 2 bases remained unmatched. CDR1 KGHSH and CDR2 LQKENI come from the germline V gene. The CDR3 coding sequence is TGTGCCAGCTCACCACGGACAGGGATTGGAAACACCATATATTTT. Protein: CASSPRTGIGNTIYF.

CDR3 coding DNA: TGTGCCAGCCGCCCCCGGGGGAAGGCTTCTAACTATGGCTACACCTTC. Its translation: CASRPRGKASNYGYTF. The genes are TRBV28 and TRBJ1-2, with D perhaps matching TRBD1 (5 bases). Per germline, CDR1 MDHEN and CDR2 SYDVKM. There are 16 residues in the CDR3. Between the trimmed V and J ends, which lost 8 bases and 0 bases, there was a span of 19 bases.

This clone was found once. Other DNA sequences within the sample encode an identical CDR3. V gene TRBV29-1 combines with J gene TRBJ2-5, with 7 bases lining up with TRBD1. The CDR3 is 14 amino acids. Germline V gives CDR1 SQVTM, CDR2 ANQGSEA. With V trimmed by 6 bases and J by 1 base, 8 bases remained unmatched. The CDR3 nucleotides read TGCAGCGTCCAAAGACAGGGCGGCCAAGAGACCCAGTACTTC. Its protein product is CSVQRQGGQETQYF.

The chain uses TRBV7-6 and TRBJ2-2; D remains unclear. Deletions cut 5 bases from V and 3 bases from J, with 13 bases between. CDR3 size: 15 residues. Germline CDR1 SGHVS, CDR2 FNYEAQ. The CDR3 loop reads CASSLMSGDTGELFF. The CDR3 DNA is TGTGCCAGCAGCCTGATGTCCGGTGACACCGGGGAGCTGTTTTTT. Full variable domain (rest looked up from reference TRBV7-6 and TRBJ2-2): GAGVSQSPRYKVTKRGQDVALRCDPISGHVSLYWYRQALGQGPEFLTYFNYEAQQDKSGLPNDRFSAERPEGSISTLTIQRTEQRDSAMYRCASSLMSGDTGELFFGEGSRLTVL.

The V gene is TRBV5-4, the J gene TRBJ2-3, with D perhaps matching TRBD1 (6 bases). The CDR3 spans 15 residues. The V end lost 4 bases, the J end lost 5 bases, and 17 bases lay between the germline ends. Germline V gene lookup returns CDR1 SGHNT and CDR2 YYREEE (reference sequence). CDR3 in amino acids: CASSKTGRTIDTQYF. Written as DNA, the CDR3 is TGTGCCAGCAGCAAAACAGGGCGGACGATAGATACGCAGTATTTT.

The rearrangement links TRBV7-8 to TRBJ2-7, with TRBD1 matching over 8 bases. After removal of 6 bases from V and 4 bases from J, the junction contained 5 bases not matched to a gene. CDR3 length: 13 amino acids. CDR1 and CDR2 (germline): SGHVS, FQNEAQ. For the CDR3, the DNA is TGTGCCAGCAGGTTCGGGACAGGATACGAGCAGTACTTC. Its translation is CASRFGTGYEQYF.

The rearrangement joins TRBV5-4 to TRBJ2-3; 7 positions agree with TRBD2. Trimming took 7 bases from V and 8 from J; bases not matched to a gene: 19. The CDR3 covers 16 residues. Germline V gene data show CDR1 as SGHNT and CDR2 as YYREEE (reference sequence). The DNA of the CDR3 is TGTGCCAGCGGCCCGGCGACGTGGGGGGGGAAGGCTACGCAGTATTTT. Encoded protein: CASGPATWGGKATQYF.